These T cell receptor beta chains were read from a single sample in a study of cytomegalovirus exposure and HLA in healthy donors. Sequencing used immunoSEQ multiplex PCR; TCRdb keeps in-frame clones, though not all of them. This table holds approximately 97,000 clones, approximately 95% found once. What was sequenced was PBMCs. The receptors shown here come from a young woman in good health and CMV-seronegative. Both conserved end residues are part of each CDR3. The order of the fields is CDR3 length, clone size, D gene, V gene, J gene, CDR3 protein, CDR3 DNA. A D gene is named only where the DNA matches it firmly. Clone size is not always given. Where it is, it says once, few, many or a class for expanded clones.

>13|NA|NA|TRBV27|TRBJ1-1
CASSWRRASDAFF
TGTGCCAGCAGTTGGAGGAGGGCGTCTGATGCTTTCTTT
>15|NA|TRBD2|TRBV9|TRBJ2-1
CASSRTSGTYNEQFF
TGTGCCAGCAGCCGTACTAGCGGGACCTACAATGAGCAGTTCTTC
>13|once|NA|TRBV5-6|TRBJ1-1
CASSLRRNTEAFF
TGTGCCAGCAGCTTAAGGAGGAACACTGAAGCTTTCTTT
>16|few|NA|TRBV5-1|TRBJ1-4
CASSLAGGATNEKLFF
TGCGCCAGCAGCTTGGCCGGGGGGGCAACTAATGAAAAACTGTTTTTT
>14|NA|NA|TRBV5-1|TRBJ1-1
CASSLDINGPEAFF
TGCGCCAGCAGCTTGGATATAAACGGTCCTGAAGCTTTCTTT
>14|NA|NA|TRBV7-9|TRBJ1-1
CASSFFGGDTEAFF
TGTGCCAGCAGCTTCTTTGGAGGCGACACTGAAGCTTTCTTT
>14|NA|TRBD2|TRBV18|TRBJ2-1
CASSEGGGNNEQFF
TGTGCCAGCTCGGAGGGCGGGGGAAACAATGAGCAGTTCTTC
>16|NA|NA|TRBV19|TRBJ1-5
CASSIAAGKNNQPQHF
TGTGCCAGTAGTATCGCTGCAGGAAAGAATAATCAGCCCCAGCATTTT
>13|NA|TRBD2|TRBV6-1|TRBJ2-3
CASRGLGADTQYF
TGTGCCAGCAGGGGACTAGGGGCAGATACGCAGTATTTT
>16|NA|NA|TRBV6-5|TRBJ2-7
CASSYSAQGSPYEQYF
TGTGCCAGCAGTTACTCAGCCCAGGGGTCCCCCTACGAGCAGTACTTC
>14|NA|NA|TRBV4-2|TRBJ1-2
CASSQEAGPYGYTF
TGTGCCAGCAGCCAAGAGGCTGGGCCCTATGGCTACACCTTC
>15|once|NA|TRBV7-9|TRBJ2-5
CASSPPPVLQETQYF
TGTGCCAGCAGCCCCCCTCCGGTATTGCAAGAGACCCAGTACTTC
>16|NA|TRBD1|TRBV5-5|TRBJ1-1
CASIQAGGRPNTEAFF
TGTGCCAGCATCCAAGCAGGGGGGAGACCGAACACTGAAGCTTTCTTT
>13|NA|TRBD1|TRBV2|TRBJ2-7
CASSSRTGGEQYF
TGTGCCAGCAGCAGTCGGACAGGGGGCGAGCAGTACTTC
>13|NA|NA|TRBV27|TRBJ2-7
CASSRSVSYEQYF
TGTGCCAGCAGCCGCAGCGTTTCCTACGAGCAGTACTTC
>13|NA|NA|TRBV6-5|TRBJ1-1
CASSYPGLTEAFF
TGTGCCAGCAGTTACCCTGGGCTCACTGAAGCTTTCTTT
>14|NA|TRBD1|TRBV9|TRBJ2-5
CASSVDRDQETQYF
TGTGCCAGCAGCGTCGACAGGGACCAAGAGACCCAGTACTTC
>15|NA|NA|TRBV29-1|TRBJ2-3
CSVEDQRTTTDTQYF
TGCAGCGTTGAAGATCAAAGGACTACTACAGATACGCAGTATTTT
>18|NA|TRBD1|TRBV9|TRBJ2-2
CASSGDRGKIANTGELFF
TGTGCCAGCAGCGGGGACAGGGGGAAGATCGCGAACACCGGGGAGCTGTTTTTT
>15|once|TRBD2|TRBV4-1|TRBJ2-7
CASSHSAGGPYEQYF
TGCGCCAGCAGCCATTCAGCGGGAGGGCCTTACGAGCAGTACTTC
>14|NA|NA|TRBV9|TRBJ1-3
CASSGQLSGNTIYF
TGTGCCAGCAGTGGACAGCTCTCTGGAAACACCATATATTTT
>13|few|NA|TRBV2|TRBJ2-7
CASSFSDRYEQYF
TGTGCCAGCAGTTTTTCAGACAGATACGAGCAGTACTTC
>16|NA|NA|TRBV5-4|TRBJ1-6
CASRPPGESYNSPLHF
TGTGCCAGCAGACCGCCGGGGGAGTCCTATAATTCACCCCTCCACTTT
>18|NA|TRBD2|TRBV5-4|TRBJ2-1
CASSGLAGALTSYNEQFF
TGTGCCAGCAGCGGACTAGCGGGGGCACTAACCTCCTACAATGAGCAGTTCTTC
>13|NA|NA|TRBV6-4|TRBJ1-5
CASSEGSNQPQHF
TGTGCCAGCAGTGAGGGCAGCAATCAGCCCCAGCATTTT
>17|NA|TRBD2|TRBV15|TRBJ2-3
CATSRDGLAGTTDTQYF
TGTGCCACCAGCAGAGATGGACTAGCGGGAACCACAGATACGCAGTATTTT
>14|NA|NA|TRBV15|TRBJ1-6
CATSKEYENSPLHF
TGTGCCACCAGCAAGGAGTATGAGAATTCACCCCTCCACTTT
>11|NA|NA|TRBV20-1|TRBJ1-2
CSALRDYGYTF
TGCAGTGCCCTCCGGGACTATGGCTACACCTTC
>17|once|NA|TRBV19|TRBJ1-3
CASSIFGGGASGNTIYF
TGTGCCAGTAGTATCTTTGGTGGGGGGGCCTCTGGAAACACCATATATTTT
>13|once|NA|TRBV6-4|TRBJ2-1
CASSGITGYEQFF
TGTGCCAGCAGTGGTATAACAGGGTATGAGCAGTTCTTC
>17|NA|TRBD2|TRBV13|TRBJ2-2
CASSKGLAGGPAGELFF
TGTGCCAGCAGCAAGGGACTAGCGGGAGGGCCTGCGGGGGAGCTGTTTTTT
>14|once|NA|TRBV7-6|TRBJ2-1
CASSSYGAQNEQFF
TGTGCCAGCAGCTCCTATGGGGCACAGAATGAGCAGTTCTTC
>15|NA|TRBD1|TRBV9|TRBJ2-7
CASSPGGTGFYEQYF
TGTGCCAGCAGCCCCGGGGGGACAGGGTTCTACGAGCAGTACTTC
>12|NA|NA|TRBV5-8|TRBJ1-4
CASGGGSEKLFF
TGTGCCAGCGGCGGGGGAAGTGAAAAACTGTTTTTT